This T cell receptor beta chain was recovered during a study of blood T cell repertoires in COVID-19. Study-wide context: The United States, Italy and Spain were the sources of the acute and convalescent COVID-19 samples. PBMCs, B-cell-depleted T cells, or T cells provided the cDNA or gDNA that made up the material.

How the authors handled the data: Counts of nucleated cells, estimated from reference gene primer amplification, were obtained. The repertoire was sequenced with immunoSEQ multiplex PCR; TCRdb's copy has only in-frame clones and lacks some. That table is the source of V, J and clone size, and D and trimming were worked out from the DNA. Of around 87,000 clones in the sample, 80% to 90% were seen once. V lost 3 bases and J lost 7, with 13 bases in between. Germline V gene sequence: CDR1 SNHLY, CDR2 FYNNEI. The CDR3 is made up of 15 amino acids. This chain connects TRBV2 to TRBJ1-6; no clear D gene. This TCR derives from a man aged 45-60 years with acute or convalescent COVID-19. Source material: peripheral blood. CDR3 sequence: CASSDGWTGNSPLHF. The CDR3 region has the DNA TGTGCCAGCAGTGACGGGTGGACGGGGAATTCACCCCTCCACTTT.